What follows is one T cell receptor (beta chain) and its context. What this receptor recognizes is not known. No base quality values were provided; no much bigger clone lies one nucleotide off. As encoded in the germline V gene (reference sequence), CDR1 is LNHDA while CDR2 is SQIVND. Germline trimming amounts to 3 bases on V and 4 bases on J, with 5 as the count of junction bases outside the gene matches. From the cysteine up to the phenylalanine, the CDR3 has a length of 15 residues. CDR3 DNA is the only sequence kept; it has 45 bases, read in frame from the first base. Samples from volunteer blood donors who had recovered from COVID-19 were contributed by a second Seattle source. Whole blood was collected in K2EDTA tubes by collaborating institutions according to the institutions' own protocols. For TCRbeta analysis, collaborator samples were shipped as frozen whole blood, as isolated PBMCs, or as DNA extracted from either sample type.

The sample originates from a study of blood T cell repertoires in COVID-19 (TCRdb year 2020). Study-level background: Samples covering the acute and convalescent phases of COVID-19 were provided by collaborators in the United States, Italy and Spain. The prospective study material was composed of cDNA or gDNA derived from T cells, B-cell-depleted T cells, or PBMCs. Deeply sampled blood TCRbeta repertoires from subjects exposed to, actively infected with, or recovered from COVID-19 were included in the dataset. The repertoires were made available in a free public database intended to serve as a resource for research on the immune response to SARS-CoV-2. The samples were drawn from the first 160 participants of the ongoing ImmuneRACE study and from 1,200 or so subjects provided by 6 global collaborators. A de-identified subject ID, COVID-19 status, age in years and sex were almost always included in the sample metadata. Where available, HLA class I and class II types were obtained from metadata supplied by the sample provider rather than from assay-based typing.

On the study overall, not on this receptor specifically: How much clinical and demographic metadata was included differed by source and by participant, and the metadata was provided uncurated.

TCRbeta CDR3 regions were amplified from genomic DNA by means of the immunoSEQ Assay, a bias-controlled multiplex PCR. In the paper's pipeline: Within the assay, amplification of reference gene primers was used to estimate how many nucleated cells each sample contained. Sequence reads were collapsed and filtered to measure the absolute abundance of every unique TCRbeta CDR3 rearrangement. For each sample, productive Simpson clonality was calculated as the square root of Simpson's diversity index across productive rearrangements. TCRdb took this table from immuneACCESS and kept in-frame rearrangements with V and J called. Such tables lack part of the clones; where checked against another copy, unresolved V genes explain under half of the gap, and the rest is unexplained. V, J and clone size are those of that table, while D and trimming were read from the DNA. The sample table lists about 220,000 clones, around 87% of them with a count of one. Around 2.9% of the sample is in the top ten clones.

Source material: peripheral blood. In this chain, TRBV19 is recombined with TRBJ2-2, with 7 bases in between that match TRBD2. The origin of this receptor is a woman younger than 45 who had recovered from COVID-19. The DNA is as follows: TGTGCCAGTAGTATTTTCGGCGGGGGCACCGGGGAGCTGTTTTTT. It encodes CASSIFGGGTGELFF.